The 26 T cell receptor beta chains in this list originate from one sample, sequenced in a study of T cells in Graves' hyperthyroidism and ophthalmopathy (dated by TCRdb to the late 2010s). The library was obtained by multiplex PCR. The data were produced on an Illumina HiSeq 2000. Amplification of TCR beta CDR3 regions was carried out from RNA transcripts. For the first round of RT-PCR on the TCR CDR3, the HTBI primer set was used together with the Qiagen OneStep RT-PCR kit. In-frame beta chains were kept once TCRdb had trimmed the public reads at Q25 with fastp and called clones with MiXCR. Entries that share a CDR3 protein sequence are merged under the most common genes and DNA. This sample gives fewer than 800,000 distinct CDR3 sequences in total; roughly 17% of them show up just once. Approximately 8.4% of the sample belongs to the ten largest clones. Sequencing used blood. The source is a man aged 18 to 29 with Graves' hyperthyroidism.

This clonotype was seen at least ten times. The chain carries TRBV2 and TRBJ2-5, with D perhaps being TRBD1 or TRBD2 (5 bases each). V lost 6 bases and J lost 2, with 13 bases in between. CDR3 length equals 14 residues. The germline V gene encodes CDR1 SNHLY and CDR2 FYNNEI. The CDR3 sequence: CASSRGLTQETQYF. The CDR3 DNA is TGTGCCAGCAGCCGGGGCTTGACACAAGAGACCCAGTACTTC. The full variable domain, rest sourced from reference TRBV2 and TRBJ2-5, is EPEVTQTPSHQVTQMGQEVILRCVPISNHLYFYWYRQILGQKVEFLVSFYNNEISEKSEIFDDQFSVERPDGSNFTLKIRSTKLEDSAMYFCASSRGLTQETQYFGPGTRLLVL.

The chain combines TRBV6-5 with TRBJ2-1; D is uncertain. The germline V and J ends were trimmed by 2 bases and 3 bases, with 11 bases remaining between them. Germline CDR1 is MNHEY and CDR2 is SVGAGI. The CDR3 contains 15 residues. CDR3 nucleotide sequence: TGTGCCAGCAGTTACGTCCCCACCCTCTACAATGAGCAGTTCTTC. Amino acid sequence: CASSYVPTLYNEQFF.

This clonotype has just a few counts. The V gene is TRBV5-1, the J gene TRBJ2-3; TRBD1 or TRBD2 may be the D gene (5 bases each). Germline V lookup: CDR1 SGHRS, CDR2 YFSETQ. CDR3 length: 15 amino acids. Between the trimmed V and J ends, which lost 5 bases and 0 bases, there was a span of 13 bases. DNA for the CDR3: TGCGCCAGCAGTCCTACGGGACGGAGCACAGATACGCAGTATTTT. Translated, it gives CASSPTGRSTDTQYF.

This chain uses TRBV12-5 with TRBJ2-6; D not resolved. Germline V gene data show CDR1 as LGHNT and CDR2 as FRNRAP. V lost 2 bases and J lost 3, with 5 bases in between. This CDR3 spans 14 amino acids. The DNA of the CDR3 is TGTGCTAGTGGTTTGTTGCGTGGGGCCAACGTCCTGACTTTC. Translated, it gives CASGLLRGANVLTF.

The table lists this clonotype with a few counts. This chain links TRBV12-3 or TRBV12-4 with TRBJ2-3; no definite D call. Trimming took off 2 bases at V and 9 bases at J, with 6 bases between the two ends. The CDR3 sequence is 11 residues long. The CDR3 reads CASSLSNTQYF. As DNA, the CDR3 is TGTGCCAGCAGTTTATCAAACACGCAGTATTTT.

This clonotype was seen ten or more times. In DNA, the CDR3 is TGTGCTAGTGGTCTATGGACAGGGGGGTTGAACACTGAAGCTTTCTTT. The encoded protein is CASGLWTGGLNTEAFF. V gene TRBV12-5 combines with J gene TRBJ1-1, with 10 bases lining up with TRBD1. The V and J ends lost 5 bases and 0 bases, in that order; junction bases with no gene match: 6. This CDR3 is 16 amino acids long. Germline assignment: CDR1 LGHNT and CDR2 FRNRAP.

This clonotype was seen many times. The chain carries TRBV20-1 and TRBJ2-7; 9 bases map to TRBD1. The CDR3 is 13 residues long. Germline values: CDR1 DFQATT, CDR2 SNEGSKA (reference sequence). Trimming at V came to 6 bases and at J to 3 bases, leaving 6 bases not matched to a gene. The CDR3 reads CSASGQGFYEQYF. The DNA for the CDR3 is TGCAGTGCCTCGGGACAGGGATTCTACGAGCAGTACTTC.

A few counts support this clonotype. The chain combines TRBV20-1 with TRBJ2-3; D assignment may be TRBD1 or TRBD2 (5 bases each). This CDR3 has 15 amino acids. Germline CDR1 reads DFQATT; CDR2 reads SNEGSKA (reference sequence). V was cut by 4 bases and J by 2 bases, with 16 bases left in between. CDR3 in amino acids: CSAMTSRDATDTQYF. The CDR3 DNA is TGCAGTGCTATGACCAGCCGGGACGCCACAGATACGCAGTATTTT.

The gene calls are TRBV12-3 or TRBV12-4 and TRBJ2-4; TRBD2 agrees at 11 bases. After removal of 5 bases from V and 1 base from J, the junction contained 7 bases not matched to a gene. The CDR3 is 17 residues long. This CDR3 is CASSGTSGRVAKNIQYF. The CDR3 DNA sequence: TGTGCCAGCAGTGGGACTAGCGGAAGGGTGGCCAAAAACATTCAGTACTTC.

This clonotype was recorded at least ten times. The rearrangement joins TRBV12-5 to TRBJ2-7; TRBD2 is a possible D gene (6 bases). V was trimmed by 7 bases and J by 4 bases, leaving 23 bases between them. The germline V gene encodes CDR1 LGHNT and CDR2 FRNRAP. The CDR3 consists of 16 residues. For the CDR3, the DNA is TGTGCTAGTGCCGGAGGGATAGGCGGGAATAGGTACGAGCAGTACTTC. Residues: CASAGGIGGNRYEQYF.

This chain connects TRBV20-1 to TRBJ1-1; D remains unclear. Looked up from germline, CDR1 is DFQATT and CDR2 is SNEGSKA (reference sequence). CDR3 length: 14 amino acids. Between the trimmed V and J ends, which lost 5 bases and 0 bases, there was a span of 13 bases. The DNA for the CDR3 is TGCAGTGCTGGAAGGGATTCCATGAACACTGAAGCTTTCTTT. The encoded protein is CSAGRDSMNTEAFF.

V is TRBV19 and J is TRBJ2-7; D remains ambiguous. Trimming pared 10 bases from V and 6 bases from J, leaving 22 bases between. The germline gives CDR1 LNHDA, CDR2 SQIVND (reference sequence). The length of the CDR3 is 14 residues. CDR3 sequence (DNA): TGTGCCACCCAGCCTCGAGGTCAGTTTAGCGAGCAGTACTTC. Translating gives CATQPRGQFSEQYF.

This clonotype has at least ten counts. This chain links TRBV7-8 with TRBJ2-7; 8 bases line up with TRBD1. Looked up from germline, CDR1 is SGHVS and CDR2 is FQNEAQ. There are 16 residues in the CDR3. Trimming removed 2 bases from V and 5 bases from J; junction bases left unmatched: 11. In DNA form, the CDR3 reads TGTGCCAGCAGCTTACCCCCTTGGACAGGGACGAACGAGCAGTACTTC. This encodes CASSLPPWTGTNEQYF. Full variable domain (missing parts from reference TRBV7-8 and TRBJ2-7): GAGVSQSPRYKVAKRGQDVALRCDPISGHVSLFWYQQALGQGPEFLTYFQNEAQLDKSGLPSDRFFAERPEGSVSTLKIQRTQQEDSAVYLCASSLPPWTGTNEQYFGPGTRLTVT.

The chain employs TRBV4-1 and TRBJ2-3; D is uncertain. V lost 1 base and J 2 bases, leaving 13 bases between the germline ends. The CDR3 is 16 amino acids. In germline, CDR1 is MGHRA, CDR2 YSYEKL. CDR3 coding DNA: TGCGCCAGCAGCCAAGTGATAGGTAGTTTCACAGATACGCAGTATTTT. Its protein is CASSQVIGSFTDTQYF.

This clonotype was seen more than once but under ten times. The V gene is TRBV18, the J gene TRBJ2-1; 7 bases fit TRBD2. The CDR3 contains 17 residues. The trim removed 2 bases at V and 2 bases at J, leaving 9 bases unmatched. From germline, CDR1 is KGHSH and CDR2 LQKENI. CDR3 loop: CASSPVSGPRAYNEQFF. DNA of the CDR3: TGTGCCAGCTCACCAGTTAGCGGGCCCAGAGCCTACAATGAGCAGTTCTTC.

Ten or more counts support this clonotype. The chain is built from TRBV12-3 or TRBV12-4 and TRBJ2-7; D assignment may be TRBD1 or TRBD2 (5 bases each). The CDR3 is 14 residues long. V was cut by 1 base and J by 4 bases, with 11 bases left in between. CDR3 in amino acids: CASSLDPEGYEQYF. The CDR3 DNA reads as TGTGCCAGCAGTTTAGACCCTGAGGGGTACGAGCAGTACTTC.

Points on this clonotype: One base away lies a much larger clone, so this may be a sequencing read error. The rearrangement joins TRBV11-2 to TRBJ2-1, with D unclear. Germline CDR1 reads SGHAT; CDR2 reads FQNNGV. This CDR3 has 11 residues. Trimming shortened V by 4 bases and J by 9 bases, and 7 bases separated the two germline ends. DNA for the CDR3: TGTGCCAGCAGCTCTCACACTGAGCAGTTCTTC. It encodes CASSSHTEQFF. Filled out from reference TRBV11-2 and TRBJ2-1, the complete variable domain reads EAGVAQSPRYKIIEKRQSVAFWCNPISGHATLYWYQQILGQGPKLLIQFQNNGVVDDSQLPKDRFSAERLKGVDSTLKIQPAKLEDSAVYLCASSSHTEQFFGPGTRLTVL.

This clonotype was recorded at least ten times. The chain combines TRBV28 with TRBJ1-3; D is unclear. The length of the CDR3 is 14 residues. In germline, CDR1 is MDHEN, CDR2 SYDVKM. V was cut by 6 bases and J by 4 bases, with 13 bases left in between. CDR3 amino acids: CASRALGSGNTIYF. The CDR3, as DNA: TGTGCCAGCAGGGCCCTTGGATCCGGAAACACCATATATTTT. Using reference TRBV28 and TRBJ1-3 for the parts outside the CDR3, the full variable domain is DVKVTQSSRYLVKRTGEKVFLECVQDMDHENMFWYRQDPGLGLRLIYFSYDVKMKEKGDIPEGYSVSREKKERFSLILESASTNQTSMYLCASRALGSGNTIYFGEGSWLTVV.

This chain uses TRBV19 with TRBJ2-7; 9 positions agree with TRBD1. The J segment lost 3 bases and the V segment lost 4 bases, leaving 4 bases of the junction unmatched. This CDR3 spans 14 amino acids. Per the germline V gene, CDR1 is LNHDA and CDR2 is SQIVND (reference sequence). The CDR3 region is CASSTQGAVYEQYF. The CDR3 bases are TGTGCCAGTAGTACACAGGGGGCCGTCTACGAGCAGTACTTC.

This clonotype came up many times. The chain has TRBV20-1 and TRBJ2-5; D is unresolved. Germline V gives CDR1 DFQATT, CDR2 SNEGSKA (reference sequence). The V gene lost 1 base and the J gene lost 1 base, with 7 bases spanning the gap. This CDR3 has 13 amino acids. The CDR3 here is CSARGASQETQYF. The DNA of the CDR3 is TGCAGTGCTAGAGGGGCTAGCCAAGAGACCCAGTACTTC.

This clonotype has a handful of counts. The chain carries TRBV7-2 and TRBJ2-2; no firm D call. Germline-derived CDR1 and CDR2 are SGHTA and FQGNSA. The CDR3 covers 14 residues. Between the trimmed V and J ends, which lost 6 bases and 4 bases, there was a span of 12 bases. As DNA, the CDR3 is TGTGCCAGCAGTAAAATGACACCCACCGGGGAGCTGTTTTTT. Residues: CASSKMTPTGELFF.

The chain carries TRBV7-2 and TRBJ1-2; D might be TRBD1 (6 bases). This CDR3 has 14 residues. The germline V and J ends were trimmed by 5 bases and 2 bases, with 12 bases remaining between them. Germline V gene data show CDR1 as SGHTA and CDR2 as FQGNSA. Here the CDR3 DNA reads TGTGCCAGCAGCGCCGGGACAACGAACTATGGCTACACCTTC. It translates to CASSAGTTNYGYTF.

The rearrangement links TRBV5-4 to TRBJ2-6; D ambiguous. CDR3 size: 16 residues. Trimming left V 1 base short and J 0 bases short, with 8 bases between. The germline CDR1 and CDR2 sequences are SGHNT and YYREEE (reference sequence). The CDR3 region has the DNA TGTGCCAGCAGCTTGTCCCCAGTCTCTGGGGCCAACGTCCTGACTTTC. Translating it yields CASSLSPVSGANVLTF.

This chain connects TRBV6-1 to TRBJ1-5; D is perhaps TRBD1 (5 bases). The germline V gene encodes CDR1 MNHNS and CDR2 SASEGT. The CDR3 covers 12 residues. The V and J ends lost 10 bases and 4 bases respectively, with 11 bases between them. The CDR3 region has the DNA TGTGCCACCCGGACACCAAATCAGCCCCAGCATTTT. Protein product: CATRTPNQPQHF.

This clonotype appeared a few times. The chain combines TRBV7-9 with TRBJ2-7, with D maybe TRBD1 (6 bases). The length of the CDR3 is 11 residues. Germline CDR1 and CDR2: SEHNR and FQNEAQ (reference sequence). Trimming pared 8 bases from V and 6 bases from J, leaving 11 bases between. The CDR3 here is CASGDTLEQYF. The CDR3 DNA sequence: TGTGCCAGCGGGGACACCCTCGAGCAGTACTTC.

This clonotype was seen repeatedly, ten times or more. The J gene is TRBJ2-5, the V gene TRBV6-1; no definite D call. Germline loops: CDR1 MNHNS, CDR2 SASEGT. Between the trimmed V and J ends, which lost 7 bases and 10 bases, there was a span of 16 bases. This CDR3 region has 12 residues. This CDR3 is CASKRRGVVQYF. Here the CDR3 DNA reads TGTGCCAGCAAACGGCGCGGAGTGGTCCAGTACTTC.